The text below deals with one TCR beta chain. Attachment of unique molecular identifiers to individual cDNA molecules was performed in the library. TCRdb reanalysed the RACE reads using MiXCR and keeps one entry per CDR3 protein. The sample consists of some 110,000 distinct CDR3 sequences, 10% to 12% of them appearing once. Time point given: patch test 3, about 24 weeks after DPC sensitization. Treatment indicated: therapeutic diphenylcyclopropenone sensitization with weekly scalp DPC. This entry belongs to a study of human T cells and chemical hapten exposure. Per the germline V gene, CDR1 is DFQATT and CDR2 is SNEGSKA (reference sequence). V gave up 0 bases and J gave up 6 bases, with 7 bases separating them. The CDR3 consists of 12 residues.

The sequencing used whole blood, collected in connection with sensitization to the hapten diphenylcyclopropenone (DPC). The TCR originated in a woman aged 45-60 years with alopecia areata. Some clones in this sample may be carry-over from other donors' samples. The chain is built from TRBV20-1 and TRBJ2-3; D gene ambiguous. In DNA, the CDR3 is TGCAGTGCTAGAGATAACTTGGATACGCAGTATTTT. This gives the protein CSARDNLDTQYF.